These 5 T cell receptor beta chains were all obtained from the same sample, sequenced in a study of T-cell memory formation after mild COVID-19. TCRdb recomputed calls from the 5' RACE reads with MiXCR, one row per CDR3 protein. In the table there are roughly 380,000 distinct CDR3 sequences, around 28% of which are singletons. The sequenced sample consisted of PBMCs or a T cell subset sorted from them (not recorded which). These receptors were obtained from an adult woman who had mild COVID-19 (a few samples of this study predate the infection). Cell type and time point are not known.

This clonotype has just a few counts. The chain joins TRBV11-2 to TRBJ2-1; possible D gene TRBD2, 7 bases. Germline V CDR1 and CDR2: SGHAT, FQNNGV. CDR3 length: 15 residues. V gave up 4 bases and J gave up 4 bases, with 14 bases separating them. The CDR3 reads CASSSRGALYNEQFF. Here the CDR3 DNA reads TGTGCCAGCAGCTCCCGGGGGGCCCTATACAATGAGCAGTTCTTC.

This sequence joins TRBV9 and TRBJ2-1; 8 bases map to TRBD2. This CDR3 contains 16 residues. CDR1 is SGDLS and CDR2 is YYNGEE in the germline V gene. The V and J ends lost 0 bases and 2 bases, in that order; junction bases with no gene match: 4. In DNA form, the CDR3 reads TGTGCCAGCAGCGTAGCGGGGGGGGCCACCTACAATGAGCAGTTCTTC. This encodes CASSVAGGATYNEQFF.

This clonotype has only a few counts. The CDR3 sequence is CASSQTSGKETQYF. CDR3 DNA: TGTGCCAGCAGCCAAACTAGCGGCAAAGAGACCCAGTACTTC. The chain couples TRBV3-1 to TRBJ2-5; TRBD2 agrees at 8 bases. CDR1 and CDR2 (germline): LGHDT, YNNKEL (reference sequence). V shed 2 bases, J shed 3 bases, and the junction held 2 bases outside the gene matches. This CDR3 has 14 residues.

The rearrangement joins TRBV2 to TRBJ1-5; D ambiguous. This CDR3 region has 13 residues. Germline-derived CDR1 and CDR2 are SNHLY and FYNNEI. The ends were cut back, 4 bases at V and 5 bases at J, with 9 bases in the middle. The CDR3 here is CASSVPADQPQHF. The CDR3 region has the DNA TGTGCCAGCAGTGTGCCGGCTGATCAGCCCCAGCATTTT.

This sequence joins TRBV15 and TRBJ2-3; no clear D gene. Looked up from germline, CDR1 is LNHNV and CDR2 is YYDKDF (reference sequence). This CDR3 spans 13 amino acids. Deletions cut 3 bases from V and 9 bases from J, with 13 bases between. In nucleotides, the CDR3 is TGTGCCACCAGCAGCCCTATTGGGCCCACGCAGTATTTT. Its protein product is CATSSPIGPTQYF.